This TCR beta chain was captured in a study of cytomegalovirus exposure and HLA in healthy donors. It was with 60 Vbeta and 13 Jbeta primers that the PCR ran. The data were produced by immunoSEQ multiplex PCR, yet TCRdb's version contains in-frame clones alone and is incomplete. Found here are a few hundred thousand clones, 80% to 95% of them singletons; the top ten hold approximately 1.5%. This CDR3 is built from 15 residues. The V and J ends lost 6 bases and 5 bases, in that order; junction bases with no gene match: 8. From germline, CDR1 is WSHSY and CDR2 SAAADI. The chain is built from TRBV10-2 and TRBJ2-1; 9 bases are a match to TRBD2. This TCR derives from a girl aged 2-10 years in good health and CMV-seronegative. The source material was PBMCs. The CDR3 DNA reads as TGCGCCAGCAGGACTAGCGGAGGTCTTAACAATGAGCAGTTCTTC. Translating gives CASRTSGGLNNEQFF.